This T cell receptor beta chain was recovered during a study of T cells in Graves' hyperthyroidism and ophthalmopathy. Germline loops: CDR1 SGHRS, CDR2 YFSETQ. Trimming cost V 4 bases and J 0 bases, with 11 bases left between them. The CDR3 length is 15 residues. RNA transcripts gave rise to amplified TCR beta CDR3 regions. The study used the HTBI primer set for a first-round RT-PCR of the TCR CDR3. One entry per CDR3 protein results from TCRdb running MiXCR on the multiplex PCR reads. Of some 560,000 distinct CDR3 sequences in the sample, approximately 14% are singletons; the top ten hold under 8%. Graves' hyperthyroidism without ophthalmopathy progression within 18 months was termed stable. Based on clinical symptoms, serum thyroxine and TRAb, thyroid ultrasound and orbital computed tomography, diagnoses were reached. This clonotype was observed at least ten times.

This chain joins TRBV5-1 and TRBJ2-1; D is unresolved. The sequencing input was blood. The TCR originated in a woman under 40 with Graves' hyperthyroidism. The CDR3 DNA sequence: TGCGCCAGCAGCCAAATCAGTGGCTCCTACAATGAGCAGTTCTTC. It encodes CASSQISGSYNEQFF. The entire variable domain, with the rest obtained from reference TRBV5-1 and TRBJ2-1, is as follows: KAGVTQTPRYLIKTRGQQVTLSCSPISGHRSVSWYQQTPGQGLQFLFEYFSETQRNKGNFPGRFSGRQFSNSRSEMNVSTLELGDSALYLCASSQISGSYNEQFFGPGTRLTVL.